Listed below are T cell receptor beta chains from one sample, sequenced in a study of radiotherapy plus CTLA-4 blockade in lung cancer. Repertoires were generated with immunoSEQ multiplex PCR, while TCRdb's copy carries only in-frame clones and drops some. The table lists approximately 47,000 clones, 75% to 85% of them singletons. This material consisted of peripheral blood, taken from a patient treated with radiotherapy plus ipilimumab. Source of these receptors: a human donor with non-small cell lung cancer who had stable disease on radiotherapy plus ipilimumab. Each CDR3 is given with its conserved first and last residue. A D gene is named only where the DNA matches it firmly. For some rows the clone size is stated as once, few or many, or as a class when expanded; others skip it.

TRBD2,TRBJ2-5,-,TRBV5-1,TGCGCCAGCATGGTCGGGGGAGGGGAGACCCAGTACTTC,CASMVGGGETQYF
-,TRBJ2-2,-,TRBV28,TGTGCCAGCAGTTTGAGGGCAGCTAACACCGGGGAGCTGTTTTTT,CASSLRAANTGELFF
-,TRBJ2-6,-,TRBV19,TGTGCCAGTCTTCACCGGGGGGGACAGGGCCCCTCTGGGGCCAACGTCCTGACTTTC,CASLHRGGQGPSGANVLTF
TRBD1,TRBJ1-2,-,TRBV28,TGTGCCAGCAGTCCCTCCGGGACAGGGGGTTATGGCTACACCTTC,CASSPSGTGGYGYTF
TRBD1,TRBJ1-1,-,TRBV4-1,TGCGCCAGCAGCCAAGTCGGGGCCAGGACAGGGGGCACTGAAGCTTTCTTT,CASSQVGARTGGTEAFF
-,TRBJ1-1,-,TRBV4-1,TGCGCCAGCAGCCTATCGACAGCTAGTACTGAAGCTTTCTTT,CASSLSTASTEAFF
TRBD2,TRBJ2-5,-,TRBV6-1,TGTGCCAGCAGTGAACTAGCGGGACAACAAGAGACCCAGTACTTC,CASSELAGQQETQYF
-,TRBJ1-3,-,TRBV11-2,TGTGCCAGCAGCTTAACCCGGGGGGTAACTGGAAACACCATATATTTT,CASSLTRGVTGNTIYF
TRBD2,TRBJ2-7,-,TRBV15,TGTGCCACCAGCAGAGTAGCTAGCGGGAGTTACGAGCAGTACTTC,CATSRVASGSYEQYF
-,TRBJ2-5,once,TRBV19,TGTGCCAGTAGTATACGGAGGGCCCCGGAGACCCAGTACTTC,CASSIRRAPETQYF
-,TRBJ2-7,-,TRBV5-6,TGTGCCAGCAGCTTAGAGTACGAGCAGTACTTC,CASSLEYEQYF
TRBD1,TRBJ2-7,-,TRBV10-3,TGTGCCATCAGTGAGTCGGACAGGGACCCCTACGAGCAGTACTTC,CAISESDRDPYEQYF
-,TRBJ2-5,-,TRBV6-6,TGTGCCAGCAGTTACTCGGAACGGACGGGGGAGACCCAGTACTTC,CASSYSERTGETQYF
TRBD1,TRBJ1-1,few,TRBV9,TGTGCCAGCAGCATGGACTCCGGGACAGCAAACACTGAAGCTTTCTTT,CASSMDSGTANTEAFF
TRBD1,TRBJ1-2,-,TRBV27,TGTGCCACTAGGACCCCGACAGGGGGCGGGGATGGCTACACCTTC,CATRTPTGGGDGYTF
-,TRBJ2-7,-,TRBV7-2,TGTGCCAGCAGCACCGGACGGGATCGGGAGCAGTACTTC,CASSTGRDREQYF
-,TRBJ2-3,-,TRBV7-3,TGTGCCAGCAGCTTAGGCTGGGGCCCAGATACGCAGTATTTT,CASSLGWGPDTQYF
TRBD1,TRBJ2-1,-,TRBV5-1,TGCGCCAGCAGCTTGGCTCCAGGGGACAGGGTAAATGAGCAGTTCTTC,CASSLAPGDRVNEQFF
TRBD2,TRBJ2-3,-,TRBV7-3,TGTGCCAGCAGCGAAGGGACTAGCGGGAGAACAGATACGCAGTATTTT,CASSEGTSGRTDTQYF
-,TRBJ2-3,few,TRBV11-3,TGTGCCAGCAGCTTAGGAGTCGAGGGAGGAACAGATACGCAGTATTTT,CASSLGVEGGTDTQYF
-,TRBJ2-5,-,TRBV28,TGTGCCAGCAGTTTTAGCGGACCAGTCGAGGTCCAGTACTTC,CASSFSGPVEVQYF
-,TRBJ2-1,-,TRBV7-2,TGTGCCAGCAGCCTCGCGGCGGGTGAGCAGTTCTTC,CASSLAAGEQFF
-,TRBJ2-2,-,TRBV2,TGTGCCAGCAGTTTAGATCAGGGCACCGGGGAGCTGTTTTTT,CASSLDQGTGELFF
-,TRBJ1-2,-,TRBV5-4,TGTGCCAGCGCTTCCGGGACACGCACGAACTATGGCTACACCTTC,CASASGTRTNYGYTF
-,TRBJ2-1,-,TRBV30,TGTGCCTGGAGTGTACGAAGCAGGTACAATGAGCAGTTCTTC,CAWSVRSRYNEQFF
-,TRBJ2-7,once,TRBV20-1,TGCAGTGCTAGGTTCCTATACGAGCAGTACTTC,CSARFLYEQYF
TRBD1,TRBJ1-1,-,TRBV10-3,TGTGCCATCAGCCAGACAGGGTTGAACACTGAAGCTTTCTTT,CAISQTGLNTEAFF
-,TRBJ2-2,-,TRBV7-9,TGTGCCAGCAGCCCCCGCGACTCGCGGGATAATACGGGGGAGCTGTTTTTT,CASSPRDSRDNTGELFF
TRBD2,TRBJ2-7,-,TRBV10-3,TGTGCCATCAGTGAGTTTAGCGGGAGGGTCGAGCAGTACTTC,CAISEFSGRVEQYF
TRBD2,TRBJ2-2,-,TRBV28,TGTGCCAGCAGTTTTTTTCGGGCTGGACTAGCGGGAGGGCCGGACACCGGGGAGCTGTTTTTT,CASSFFRAGLAGGPDTGELFF
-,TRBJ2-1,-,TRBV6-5,TGTGCCAGCAGTATAGGGGGCGGGATCTGGGATGAGCAGTTCTTC,CASSIGGGIWDEQFF
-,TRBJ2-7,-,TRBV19,TGTGCCAGTAGTACGACAGGCGGGTCCTACGAGCAGTACTTC,CASSTTGGSYEQYF
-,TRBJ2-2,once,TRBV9,TGTGCCAGCAGCGTAGGGGGGGGGCGGACGAACACCGGGGAGCTGTTTTTT,CASSVGGGRTNTGELFF
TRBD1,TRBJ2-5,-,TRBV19,TGTGCCACTCGGACAGGGTACCAAGAGACCCAGTACTTC,CATRTGYQETQYF
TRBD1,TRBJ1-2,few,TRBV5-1,TGCGCCAGCAGCTTGGACCCAGGGGGCGGCTATGGCTACACCTTC,CASSLDPGGGYGYTF
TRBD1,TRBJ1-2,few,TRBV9,TGTGCCAGCAGTATGGACAGGGTATTAGACTATGGCTACACCTTC,CASSMDRVLDYGYTF
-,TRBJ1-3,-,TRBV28,TGTGCCAGCAGTTTATCAGCGGGGACTCCTGGAAACACCATATATTTT,CASSLSAGTPGNTIYF
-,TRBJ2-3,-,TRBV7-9,TGTGCCAGCAGGGGCAGCACAGATACGCAGTATTTT,CASRGSTDTQYF
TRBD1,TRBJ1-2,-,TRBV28,TGTGCCAGCAGCTATACAGGGGGCGGCGGCTACACCTTC,CASSYTGGGGYTF
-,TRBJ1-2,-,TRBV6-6,TGTGCCAGCAGTTACGATGGGGGCCGTGGCTACACCTTC,CASSYDGGRGYTF
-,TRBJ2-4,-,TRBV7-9,TGTGCCAGCAGTACGGGGGAGGGGGGCAAAAACATTCAGTACTTC,CASSTGEGGKNIQYF
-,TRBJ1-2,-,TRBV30,TGTGCCTGGAGTGTAAGGAGTGGCAACTATGGCTACACCTTC,CAWSVRSGNYGYTF
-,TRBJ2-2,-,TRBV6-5,TGTGCCAGCAGACGGGAGTCCGGGGAGCTGTTTTTT,CASRRESGELFF
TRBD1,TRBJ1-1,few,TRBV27,TGTGCCAGCAGTTACCGCCGGGACAGGGGACTCACTGAAGCTTTCTTT,CASSYRRDRGLTEAFF
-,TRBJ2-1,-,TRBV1,TGCACCAGCAGCCAAGGTGTAATTAGCGGGAGATTCAATGAGCAGTTCTTC,CTSSQGVISGRFNEQFF
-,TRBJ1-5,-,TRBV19,TGTGCCAGTAGTATGGTACAACCAAGCAATCAGCCCCAGCATTTT,CASSMVQPSNQPQHF
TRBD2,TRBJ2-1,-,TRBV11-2,TGTGCCAGCAGCCCCTGGACTAGCGGGATGACAAGTGAGCAGTTCTTC,CASSPWTSGMTSEQFF
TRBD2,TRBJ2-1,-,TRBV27,TGTGCCAGCAGTGCCAGACTAGCGGGAGCGACTGAGCAGTTCTTC,CASSARLAGATEQFF
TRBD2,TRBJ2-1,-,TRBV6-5,TGTGCCAGCAGTTGGGTAGCGGGAGGTAACAATGAGCAGTTCTTC,CASSWVAGGNNEQFF